The 23 T cell receptor beta chains reported below all come from one sample, sequenced in a study of vaccination effects on CD4 cells after COVID-19. No antigen has been identified for these receptors. Expansion with viral peptide pools was applied to antigen-specific CD4+ T cells by the ViraFEST assay prior to sequencing. It was after approximately 11 days of culture that CD4+ T cells were isolated. SARS-CoV-2 infected the person between March and December 2020, as confirmed by PCR. The assay was immunoSEQ multiplex PCR, and TCRdb's table has in-frame clones only and misses some. The sample shows about 26,000 clones, approximately 78% of them seen only once. The sequencing here drew on CD4+ T cells from PBMCs cultured with HCoV-NL63 spike peptides, taken before COVID-19 vaccination. The source of these receptors is a human donor who had a prior SARS-CoV-2 infection.

V is TRBV14 and J is TRBJ1-3; maybe TRBD1 (5 bases). CDR1 and CDR2 (germline): SGHDN, FVKESK. The CDR3 is 16 residues long. V was pared by 5 bases and J by 2 bases, with 16 bases between. CDR3 residues: CASSKGRQSAGNTIYF. The CDR3 region has the DNA TGTGCCAGCAGCAAGGGACGGCAATCGGCTGGAAACACCATATATTTT.

V is TRBV5-1 and J is TRBJ2-2; TRBD1 matches 12 bases. The CDR3 spans 15 residues. Germline loops: CDR1 SGHRS, CDR2 YFSETQ. The ends lost 5 bases at V and 8 bases at J; junction bases unmatched: 7. The CDR3 sequence is CASSIRDRGQGELFF. CDR3 coding DNA: TGCGCCAGCAGTATCCGGGACAGGGGGCAAGGGGAGCTGTTTTTT.

This chain joins TRBV6-5 and TRBJ1-5, with D possibly TRBD1 on 5 matching bases. The germline gives CDR1 MNHEY, CDR2 SVGAGI. The V end lost 7 bases, the J end lost 7 bases, and 20 bases lay between the germline ends. CDR3 length equals 15 residues. The CDR3 sequence: CASKPVGGNNQPQHF. DNA of the CDR3: TGTGCCAGCAAACCCGTTGGGGGAAATAACCAGCCCCAGCATTTT.

The chain couples TRBV19 to TRBJ1-2, with 9 bases aligning to TRBD1. CDR1 and CDR2 (germline): LNHDA, SQIVND (reference sequence). Germline trimming cut 6 bases from V and 2 bases from J; bases unmatched to any gene: 7. CDR3 length: 15 amino acids. As DNA, the CDR3 is TGTGCCAGTAGCTTCCCGGACAGGGGCAACTATGGCTACACCTTC. Translation: CASSFPDRGNYGYTF.

The chain carries TRBV19 and TRBJ2-1, with 9 nucleotides matching TRBD1. The CDR3 is 13 residues long. Germline CDR1 is LNHDA and CDR2 is SQIVND (reference sequence). Trimming at V came to 6 bases and at J to 8 bases, leaving 5 bases not matched to a gene. The CDR3 DNA sequence: TGTGCCAGTAGCCGGGACAGGGTGGATGAGCAGTTCTTC. Translating gives CASSRDRVDEQFF. Full variable domain (remainder filled in from reference TRBV19 and TRBJ2-1): DGGITQSPKYLFRKEGQNVTLSCEQNLNHDAMYWYRQDPGQGLRLIYYSQIVNDFQKGDIAEGYSVSREKKESFPLTVTSAQKNPTAFYLCASSRDRVDEQFFGPGTRLTVL.

The gene calls are TRBV11-3 and TRBJ1-1; no reliable D call. This CDR3 comprises 13 residues. CDR1 is SGHNT and CDR2 is YENEEA in the germline V gene. With 0 bases removed from V and 4 bases from J, the gap between germline ends came to 6 bases. CDR3 in DNA: TGTGCCAGCAGCTTAGACCGGTCCACTGAAGCTTTCTTT. It yields the protein CASSLDRSTEAFF.

The CDR3 is CASSFAFGTSGKRSSSYEQYF. In nucleotides, the CDR3 is TGTGCCAGCAGCTTTGCGTTCGGGACTAGCGGGAAAAGAAGTAGCTCCTACGAGCAGTACTTC. The chain links TRBV7-3 to TRBJ2-7; TRBD2 agrees at 13 bases. The CDR3 has 21 amino acids. CDR1 is SGHTA, CDR2 FQGTGA, per germline. Germline trimming cut 3 bases from V and 0 bases from J; bases unmatched to any gene: 17.

This sequence joins TRBV6-2 or TRBV6-3 and TRBJ1-1, with 8 bases aligning to TRBD1. The CDR3 length is 16 residues. CDR1 and CDR2 (germline): MNHEY, SVGEGT. V shed 2 bases and J 7 bases; nucleotides not matched to a gene: 12. Written as DNA, the CDR3 is TGTGCCAGCAGTTACCCTCGGGACAGGTTGGCCCATGAAGCTTTCTTT. Its protein product is CASSYPRDRLAHEAFF.

J is TRBJ2-1 and V is TRBV11-3; D is possibly TRBD2 (6 bases). This CDR3 is built from 14 residues. In germline, CDR1 is SGHNT, CDR2 YENEEA. V was trimmed by 3 bases and J by 4 bases, leaving 10 bases between them. The DNA of the CDR3 is TGTGCCAGCAGCTTGTCTAGCGCTTACAATGAGCAGTTCTTC. Translation: CASSLSSAYNEQFF.

J is TRBJ1-2 and V is TRBV12-3 or TRBV12-4, with D possibly matching TRBD1 (5 bases). V lost 3 bases and J 4 bases, leaving 9 bases between the germline ends. This CDR3 comprises 13 residues. CDR3 in amino acids: CASSLGVGYGYTF. In DNA, the CDR3 is TGTGCCAGCAGTTTGGGGGTGGGCTATGGCTACACCTTC.

This chain uses TRBV27 with TRBJ2-6; perhaps D is TRBD1 or TRBD2 (6 bases each). The CDR3 covers 18 residues. Trimming pared 3 bases from V and 1 base from J, leaving 16 bases between. Germline assignment: CDR1 MNHEY and CDR2 SMNVEV (reference sequence). The CDR3 region has the DNA TGTGCCAGCAGTTTCTTGGGGGGCTCAGGGTCTGGGGCCAACGTCCTGACTTTC. Translated, it gives CASSFLGGSGSGANVLTF.

The chain recombines TRBV9 with TRBJ2-5; possible D gene TRBD2, 6 bases. Germline lookup yields CDR1 SGDLS and CDR2 YYNGEE. With 6 bases removed from V and 2 bases from J, the gap between germline ends came to 17 bases. CDR3 size: 15 residues. The CDR3 loop is CASTKAGSPQETQYF. The CDR3 DNA reads TGTGCCAGCACCAAGGCCGGGAGCCCGCAAGAGACCCAGTACTTC.

The chain carries TRBV19 and TRBJ2-7; D may be TRBD1 (5 bases). V was cut by 6 bases and J by 2 bases, with 14 bases left in between. CDR1 is LNHDA and CDR2 is SQIVND in the germline V gene (reference sequence). The CDR3 has 14 amino acids. The CDR3, as DNA: TGTGCCAGTAGCAACCCAGGCAGGGCCTACGAGCAGTACTTC. Translated: CASSNPGRAYEQYF.

The rearrangement uses TRBV7-2 and TRBJ2-3, with 7 bases aligning to TRBD2. Germline V gene data show CDR1 as SGHTA and CDR2 as FQGNSA. V lost 6 bases, J lost 0 bases, and 12 bases stayed unmatched. CDR3 length: 17 residues. The CDR3 region has the DNA TGTGCCAGCAGTCTACGCTGGGCTAGCGGAAGCACAGATACGCAGTATTTT. Protein sequence: CASSLRWASGSTDTQYF. Together with reference TRBV7-2 and TRBJ2-3, the CDR3 gives the full variable domain: GAGVSQSPSNKVTEKGKDVELRCDPISGHTALYWYRQSLGQGLEFLIYFQGNSAPDKSGLPSDRFSAERTGGSVSTLTIQRTQQEDSAVYLCASSLRWASGSTDTQYFGPGTRLTVL.

V gene TRBV30 combines with J gene TRBJ2-2; TRBD1 aligns across 8 bases. This CDR3 is 15 amino acids long. V gave up 1 base and J gave up 3 bases; unmatched junction bases: 4. Germline CDR1 GTSNPN, CDR2 SVGIG (reference sequence). The CDR3: CAWSDGQGYTGELFF. DNA of the CDR3: TGTGCCTGGAGTGACGGACAGGGCTACACCGGGGAGCTGTTTTTT. Full variable domain (remainder filled in from reference TRBV30 and TRBJ2-2): SQTIHQWPATLVQPVGSPLSLECTVEGTSNPNLYWYRQAAGRGLQLLFYSVGIGQISSEVPQNLSASRPQDRQFILSSKKLLLSDSGFYLCAWSDGQGYTGELFFGEGSRLTVL.

This clone appeared once. This chain links TRBV9 with TRBJ1-4; 10 bases match TRBD1. Trimming took 0 bases from V and 4 from J; bases not matched to a gene: 0. Per the germline V gene, CDR1 is SGDLS and CDR2 is YYNGEE. The CDR3 is 15 amino acids. CDR3 coding DNA: TGTGCCAGCAGCGTAGGGACAGGGGGTAATGAAAAACTGTTTTTT. Amino acids: CASSVGTGGNEKLFF. Supplemented by reference TRBV9 and TRBJ1-4, the full variable domain reads DSGVTQTPKHLITATGQRVTLRCSPRSGDLSVYWYQQSLDQGLQFLIQYYNGEERAKGNILERFSAQQFPDLHSELNLSSLELGDSALYFCASSVGTGGNEKLFFGSGTQLSVL.

The J gene is TRBJ2-3, the V gene TRBV19; D possibly uses TRBD1 or TRBD2 (7 bases each). Looked up from germline, CDR1 is LNHDA and CDR2 is SQIVND (reference sequence). The CDR3 is 19 amino acids. The V end lost 0 bases, the J end lost 3 bases, and 22 bases lay between the germline ends. CDR3: CASSIDRVRTGEGTDTQYF. CDR3 DNA sequence: TGTGCCAGTAGTATAGATCGGGTCAGAACAGGGGAGGGTACAGATACGCAGTATTTT.

The chain has TRBV3-1 (or the pseudogene TRBV3-2) and TRBJ1-6; D is unresolved. Deletions cut 4 bases from V and 8 bases from J, with 15 bases between. This CDR3 is built from 15 residues. Germline values: CDR1 LGHDT, CDR2 YNNKEL (reference sequence). The CDR3 protein is CASSRNPGRDSPLHF. Here the CDR3 DNA reads TGTGCCAGCAGCCGAAACCCTGGAAGGGATTCACCCCTCCACTTT.

This clone was seen just once. The rearrangement uses TRBV5-1 and TRBJ1-1; 7 bases are shared with TRBD1. The CDR3 loop spans 15 amino acids. V trimming: 4 bases; J trimming: 4 bases; junction bases outside the gene matches: 10. CDR1 is SGHRS and CDR2 is YFSETQ in the germline V gene. The CDR3 is CASSGSLTGVTEAFF. The CDR3 DNA follows: TGCGCCAGCAGCGGCAGCCTTACAGGGGTCACTGAAGCTTTCTTT.

The CDR3 coding sequence is TGTGCCAGCGCGCAAGCGGGGGGGCCAATAGAGACCCAGTACTTC. Its protein is CASAQAGGPIETQYF. The chain links TRBV9 to TRBJ2-5, with 10 bases matching TRBD2. V was clipped by 7 bases and J by 4 bases; unmatched bases: 10. From germline, CDR1 is SGDLS and CDR2 YYNGEE. The CDR3 totals 15 residues.

This clone was observed a few times. The chain couples TRBV4-1 to TRBJ1-2; D is ambiguous. The CDR3 length is 16 residues. The ends were cut back, 4 bases at V and 0 bases at J, with 15 bases in the middle. Germline V gene sequence: CDR1 MGHRA, CDR2 YSYEKL. The CDR3 DNA reads TGCGCCAGCAGCCCCTCGTGGAGACCCGCTAACTATGGCTACACCTTC. Encoded protein: CASSPSWRPANYGYTF.

The chain joins TRBV4-3 to TRBJ2-1; D ambiguous. CDR3 length equals 18 residues. CDR1 is LGHNA and CDR2 is YSLEER in the germline V gene. V was pared by 0 bases and J by 1 base, with 16 bases between. The CDR3 sequence: CASSQDVPRTISYNEQFF. In DNA form, the CDR3 reads TGCGCCAGCAGCCAAGATGTTCCGCGGACGATTTCCTACAATGAGCAGTTCTTC.

V usage is TRBV2 and J usage is TRBJ1-5, with D tentatively TRBD1 (5 bases). The V gene's germline CDR1 is SNHLY and CDR2 FYNNEI. CDR3 length: 14 residues. V lost 2 bases and J lost 7, with 12 bases in between. This CDR3 reads CASSESTGSQPQHF. In nucleotides, the CDR3 is TGTGCCAGCAGTGAATCTACAGGTAGCCAGCCCCAGCATTTT.